One sample yielded the 26 T cell receptor beta chains listed below, sequenced in a study of human T cells and chemical hapten exposure. Time point: patch test 1, 2 weeks after DPC sensitization. Treatment meaning: therapeutic diphenylcyclopropenone sensitization with weekly scalp DPC. Each CDR3 protein gets one entry after TCRdb re-called the RACE reads with MiXCR. The sample gives around 340,000 distinct CDR3 sequences, around 7% of which show up once; more than 7% is in the top ten. Here the sequenced sample was whole blood, taken in connection with sensitization to the hapten diphenylcyclopropenone (DPC). These receptors were obtained from a woman aged 18-29 years with alopecia areata. Some clones in this sample may be carry-over from other donors' samples.

This clonotype was counted a few times. The gene calls are TRBV12-3 or TRBV12-4 and TRBJ2-7; D uncertain. The CDR3 sequence is 16 residues long. Trimming shortened V by 4 bases and J by 1 base, and 17 bases separated the two germline ends. Here the CDR3 DNA reads TGTGCCAGCAGTTCGCACCTCGACCGAAATTCCTACGAGCAGTACTTC. Protein: CASSSHLDRNSYEQYF.

The chain recombines TRBV6-5 with TRBJ1-5, with 9 bases lining up with TRBD1. The CDR3 extends over 14 amino acids. Unmatched junction bases numbered 7, after V lost 6 bases and J lost 7 bases. CDR1 is MNHEY, CDR2 SVGAGI, per germline. CDR3 region: CASRPTGGGQPQHF. DNA of the CDR3: TGTGCCAGCAGACCTACAGGGGGCGGACAGCCCCAGCATTTT.

The V and J genes are TRBV5-1 and TRBJ2-2; 8 bases are shared with TRBD1. Germline V gene data show CDR1 as SGHRS and CDR2 as YFSETQ. This CDR3 is built from 15 residues. V gave up 4 bases and J gave up 6 bases; unmatched junction bases: 8. This chain's CDR3 is CASSLRQGHAGELFF. DNA of the CDR3: TGCGCCAGCAGCCTACGACAGGGGCATGCCGGGGAGCTGTTTTTT.

The genes are TRBV18 and TRBJ1-1; D is unclear. The CDR3 loop spans 15 amino acids. V lost 3 bases, J lost 4 bases, and 15 bases lay in between. Germline CDR1 and CDR2: KGHSH and LQKENI. CDR3 bases: TGTGCCAGCTCACCTGGAACCGGCCGGGCCACTGAAGCTTTCTTT. Protein product: CASSPGTGRATEAFF.

This clonotype was seen ten or more times. The V gene is TRBV12-3 or TRBV12-4, the J gene TRBJ2-1, with unresolved D. Between the trimmed V and J ends, which lost 6 bases and 5 bases, there was a span of 11 bases. CDR3 length equals 13 residues. CDR3 in amino acids: CASSLGRHNEQFF. As DNA, the CDR3 is TGTGCCAGCAGCCTTGGACGGCACAATGAGCAGTTCTTC.

This clonotype has ten or more counts. The chain uses TRBV27 and TRBJ1-6, with 11 bases identical to TRBD1. Germline CDR1 reads MNHEY; CDR2 reads SMNVEV (reference sequence). With 5 bases clipped from V and 10 bases from J, the junction kept 4 bases outside the gene matches. The CDR3 runs 14 residues. The CDR3 region has the DNA TGTGCCAGCAGTCGGACAGGGGGCCTCTCACCCCTCCACTTT. This translates into CASSRTGGLSPLHF.

This clonotype turned up a few times. DNA of the CDR3: TGCGCCAGCAAGCAGGGTAGCGAGGGGCGCAATGAGCAGTTCTTC. This gives the protein CASKQGSEGRNEQFF. The chain combines TRBV5-1 with TRBJ2-1, with D perhaps TRBD1 or TRBD2 (5 bases each). This CDR3 is 15 amino acids long. Germline CDR1 SGHRS, CDR2 YFSETQ. Trimming stripped 6 bases from V and 6 bases from J, with 19 bases between.

The chain combines TRBV6-2 or TRBV6-3 with TRBJ1-1; 7 bases align to TRBD1. Trimming took 5 bases from V and 10 from J; bases not matched to a gene: 13. CDR3 size: 14 residues. Looked up from germline, CDR1 is MNHEY and CDR2 is SVGEGT. CDR3 DNA sequence: TGTGCCAGCAGTAGAGGGACAGACCTGAAAGGAGCTTTCTTT. The encoded protein is CASSRGTDLKGAFF.

This chain joins TRBV24-1 and TRBJ2-7; tentatively, D is TRBD1 (5 bases). V lost 5 bases, J lost 0 bases, and 10 bases lay in between. Per germline, CDR1 KGHDR and CDR2 SFDVKD. This CDR3 contains 14 residues. The CDR3 DNA reads TGTGCCACCAGTGGCAACAGGTTCTCCTACGAGCAGTACTTC. Amino acid sequence: CATSGNRFSYEQYF.

This clonotype was detected many times. This chain connects TRBV12-3 or TRBV12-4 to TRBJ1-6; D unresolved. Trimming removed 3 bases at V and 10 bases at J, with 7 bases between. This CDR3 region has 12 residues. The chain's CDR3 is CASSLQSSPLHF. The CDR3 bases are TGTGCCAGCAGTTTGCAATCATCACCCCTCCACTTT.

This clonotype has at least ten counts. The chain joins TRBV5-1 to TRBJ1-1; D is uncertain. The V gene lost 7 bases and the J gene lost 2 bases, with 12 bases spanning the gap. The germline V gene has CDR1 SGHRS and CDR2 YFSETQ. The CDR3 sequence is 13 residues long. This CDR3 is CASVSDPNTEAFF. The CDR3, as DNA: TGCGCCAGCGTCAGTGACCCAAACACTGAAGCTTTCTTT.

This sequence joins TRBV4-3 and TRBJ1-4, with a possible D match to TRBD1 (5 bases). V gave up 0 bases and J gave up 6 bases, with 11 bases separating them. The germline CDR1 and CDR2 sequences are LGHNA and YSLEER. The CDR3 contains 15 residues. CDR3 sequence reads: CASSQDGTVDEKLFF. The DNA of the CDR3 is TGCGCCAGCAGCCAAGATGGGACCGTTGATGAAAAACTGTTTTTT.

This clonotype has a handful of counts. This chain connects TRBV29-1 to TRBJ1-1; no clear D. V lost 4 bases and J lost 3, with 6 bases in between. The germline CDR1 and CDR2 sequences are SQVTM and ANQGSEA. The CDR3 contains 11 residues. The CDR3, as DNA: TGCAGCGTTGTCCCCCACACTGAAGCTTTCTTT. Its protein is CSVVPHTEAFF.

This rearrangement joins TRBV29-1 to TRBJ2-3; D perhaps matches TRBD2 (5 bases). V lost 8 bases and J 6 bases, leaving 15 bases between the germline ends. CDR3 length: 12 residues. Looked up from germline, CDR1 is SQVTM and CDR2 is ANQGSEA. The CDR3 protein is CSFDWELDTQYF. The CDR3 coding sequence is TGCAGCTTCGACTGGGAGTTGGATACGCAGTATTTT.

This clonotype was counted only a few times. CDR3 residues: CASSIWTSGGLYEQFF. The DNA of the CDR3 is TGTGCCAGCAGCATTTGGACTAGCGGGGGGTTGTATGAGCAGTTCTTC. The genes are TRBV7-9 and TRBJ2-1, with 14 bases lining up with TRBD2. Germline V lookup: CDR1 SEHNR, CDR2 FQNEAQ (reference sequence). The CDR3 loop spans 16 amino acids. V trimming: 5 bases; J trimming: 8 bases; junction bases outside the gene matches: 8.

The sample holds one count of this clonotype. The chain links TRBV20-1 to TRBJ1-1; weak D call: TRBD1 (5 bases). The CDR3 has 14 residues. The V gene's germline CDR1 is DFQATT and CDR2 SNEGSKA (reference sequence). V was clipped by 4 bases and J by 5 bases, with 17 bases between them. The CDR3 DNA is TGCAGTGCTATTAACGGGGCCTATGGGACTGAAGCTTTCTTT. It encodes CSAINGAYGTEAFF.

Ten or more counts support this clonotype. This rearrangement joins TRBV4-1 to TRBJ2-7; a weak D match, TRBD1 (6 bases). This CDR3 spans 15 amino acids. From germline, CDR1 is MGHRA and CDR2 YSYEKL. Trimming removed 1 base from V and 11 bases from J, with 21 bases in between. This CDR3 is CASSQGPGHPVPEYF. CDR3 sequence (DNA): TGCGCCAGCAGCCAAGGGCCGGGACACCCGGTTCCCGAGTACTTC.

The V call is TRBV2, the J call TRBJ2-5; tentatively, D is TRBD2 (5 bases). The germline V and J ends were trimmed by 11 bases and 4 bases, with 14 bases remaining between them. The CDR3 contains 12 residues. CDR1 is SNHLY, CDR2 FYNNEI, per germline. CDR3 in DNA: TGTGCCGGAAAGACCAGCGGAGAGACCCAGTACTTC. Translation gives CAGKTSGETQYF.

This clonotype was seen ten or more times. The rearrangement uses TRBV4-3 and TRBJ2-1, with TRBD2 matching over 10 bases. V lost 0 bases, J lost 6 bases, and 5 bases stayed unmatched. Germline assignment: CDR1 LGHNA and CDR2 YSLEER. The CDR3 covers 16 residues. CDR3 sequence: CASSQEYASGSNEQFF. The DNA of the CDR3 is TGCGCCAGCAGCCAAGAGTACGCTAGCGGGAGCAATGAGCAGTTCTTC.

In this sample, this clonotype turned up a few times. The chain employs TRBV5-1 and TRBJ2-1; TRBD2 aligns across 7 bases. Germline V CDR1 and CDR2: SGHRS, YFSETQ. V shed 0 bases and J 4 bases; nucleotides not matched to a gene: 4. The CDR3 loop spans 15 amino acids. The CDR3 reads CASSLVAGAYNEQFF. The CDR3 DNA reads as TGCGCCAGCAGCTTGGTAGCGGGTGCTTACAATGAGCAGTTCTTC.

This rearrangement joins TRBV4-2 to TRBJ2-1; 15 nucleotides align to TRBD2. The CDR3 is 17 amino acids. Trimming cost V 0 bases and J 12 bases; bases outside gene matches: 9. Germline V CDR1 and CDR2: LGHNA, YNFKEQ. The CDR3 bases are TGTGCCAGCAGCCAAGAGGGGACTAGCGGGGGGAAGGTCAGGCAGTTCTTC. Translated, it gives CASSQEGTSGGKVRQFF.

This clonotype was observed many times. The rearrangement joins TRBV29-1 to TRBJ2-4; 7 bases fit TRBD1. Trimming removed 4 bases from V and 6 bases from J; junction bases left unmatched: 9. This CDR3 is 14 amino acids long. Germline assignment: CDR1 SQVTM and CDR2 ANQGSEA. CDR3 sequence reads: CSVVGGTEINIQYF. CDR3 nucleotides: TGCAGCGTTGTGGGTGGGACAGAGATAAACATTCAGTACTTC.

The rearrangement links TRBV29-1 to TRBJ2-3; either TRBD1 or TRBD2 may supply D (5 bases each). The CDR3 consists of 13 residues. Trimming removed 8 bases at V and 2 bases at J, with 14 bases between. Germline lookup yields CDR1 SQVTM and CDR2 ANQGSEA. DNA of the CDR3: TGCAGCTCCCGGGGCAGGACCACAGATACGCAGTATTTT. Translated, it gives CSSRGRTTDTQYF.

This clonotype has a count of ten or more. The rearrangement uses TRBV7-2 and TRBJ1-5; 8 bases are shared with TRBD1. The ends lost 5 bases at V and 1 base at J; junction bases unmatched: 4. CDR3 size: 15 residues. Germline lookup yields CDR1 SGHTA and CDR2 FQGNSA. The CDR3 loop is CASSIGQGSNQPQHF. The DNA of the CDR3 is TGTGCCAGCAGCATCGGACAGGGAAGCAATCAGCCCCAGCATTTT.

The V and J genes are TRBV5-1 and TRBJ2-5; 10 bases line up with TRBD2. This CDR3 region has 15 residues. After removal of 3 bases from V and 2 bases from J, the junction contained 4 bases not matched to a gene. Germline V gene lookup returns CDR1 SGHRS and CDR2 YFSETQ. CDR3 residues: CASSSGLATQETQYF. Written as DNA, the CDR3 is TGCGCCAGCAGCTCGGGACTAGCGACTCAAGAGACCCAGTACTTC.

This clonotype was counted ten times or more. The gene calls are TRBV27 and TRBJ1-4; 8 nucleotides agree with TRBD1. CDR3 size: 14 residues. The V gene's germline CDR1 is MNHEY and CDR2 SMNVEV (reference sequence). V shed 2 bases and J 7 bases; nucleotides not matched to a gene: 3. The CDR3 is CASSLGRGREKLFF. CDR3 coding DNA: TGTGCCAGCAGTTTAGGCAGGGGGCGTGAAAAACTGTTTTTT.